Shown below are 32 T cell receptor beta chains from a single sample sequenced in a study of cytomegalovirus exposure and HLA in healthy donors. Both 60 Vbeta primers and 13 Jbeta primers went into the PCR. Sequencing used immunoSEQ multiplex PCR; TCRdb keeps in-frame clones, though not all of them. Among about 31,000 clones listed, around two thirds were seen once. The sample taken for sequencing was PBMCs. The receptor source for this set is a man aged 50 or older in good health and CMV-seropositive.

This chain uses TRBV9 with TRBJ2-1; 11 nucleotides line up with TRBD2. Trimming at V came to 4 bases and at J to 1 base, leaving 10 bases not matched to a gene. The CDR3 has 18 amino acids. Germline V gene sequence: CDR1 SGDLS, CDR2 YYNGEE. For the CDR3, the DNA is TGTGCCAGCAGCTACTCGGGTAGCGGGGGGGCATCCTACAATGAGCAGTTCTTC. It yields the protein CASSYSGSGGASYNEQFF.

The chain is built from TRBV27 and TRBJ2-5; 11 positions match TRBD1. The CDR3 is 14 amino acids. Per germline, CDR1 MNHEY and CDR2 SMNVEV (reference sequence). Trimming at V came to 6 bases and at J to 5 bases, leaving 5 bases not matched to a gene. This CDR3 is CASRLGTGGETQYF. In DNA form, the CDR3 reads TGTGCCAGCAGACTCGGGACAGGGGGTGAGACCCAGTACTTC.

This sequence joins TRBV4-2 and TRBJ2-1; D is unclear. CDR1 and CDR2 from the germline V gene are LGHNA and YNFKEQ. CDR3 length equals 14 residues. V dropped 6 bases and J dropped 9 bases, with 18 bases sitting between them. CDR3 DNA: TGTGCCAGCAGTCAGACACAATATAGTGGTGAGCAGTTCTTC. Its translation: CASSQTQYSGEQFF.

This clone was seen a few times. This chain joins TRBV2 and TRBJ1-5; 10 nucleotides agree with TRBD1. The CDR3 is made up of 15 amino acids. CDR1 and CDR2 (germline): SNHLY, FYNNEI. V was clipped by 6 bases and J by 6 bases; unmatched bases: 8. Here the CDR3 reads CASRGAGTGAQPQHF. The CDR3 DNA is TGTGCCAGCAGGGGGGCCGGGACAGGGGCTCAGCCCCAGCATTTT.

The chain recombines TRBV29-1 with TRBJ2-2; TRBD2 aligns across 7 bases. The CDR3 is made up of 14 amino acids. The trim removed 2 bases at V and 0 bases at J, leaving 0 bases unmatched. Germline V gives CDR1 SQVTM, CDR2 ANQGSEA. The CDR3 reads CSVETSANTGELFF. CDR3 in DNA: TGCAGCGTTGAAACTAGCGCGAACACCGGGGAGCTGTTTTTT.

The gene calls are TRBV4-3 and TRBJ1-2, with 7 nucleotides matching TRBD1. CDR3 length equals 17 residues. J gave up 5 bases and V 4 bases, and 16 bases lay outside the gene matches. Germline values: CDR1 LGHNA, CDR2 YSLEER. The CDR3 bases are TGCGCCAGCAGCCCATTAGGACAGGCGGGTATTCTGTATGGCTACACCTTC. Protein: CASSPLGQAGILYGYTF.

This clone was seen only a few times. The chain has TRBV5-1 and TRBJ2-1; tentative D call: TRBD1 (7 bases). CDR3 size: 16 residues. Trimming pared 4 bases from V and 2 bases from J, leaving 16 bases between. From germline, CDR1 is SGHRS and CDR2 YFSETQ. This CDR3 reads CASSHRQGGAYNEQFF. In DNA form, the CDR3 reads TGCGCCAGCAGCCATCGACAGGGCGGGGCCTACAATGAGCAGTTCTTC.

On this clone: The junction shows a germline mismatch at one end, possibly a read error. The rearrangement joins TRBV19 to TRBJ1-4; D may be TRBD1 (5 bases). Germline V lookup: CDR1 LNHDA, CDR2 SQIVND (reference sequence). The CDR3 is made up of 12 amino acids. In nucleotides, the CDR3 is TGTGCCAGTAGTAAACCCCGACAGAACCACCATTTT. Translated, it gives CASSKPRQNHHF. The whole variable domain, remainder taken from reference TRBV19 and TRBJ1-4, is DGGITQSPKYLFRKEGQNVTLSCEQNLNHDAMYWYRQDPGQGLRLIYYSQIVNDFQKGDIAEGYSVSREKKESFPLTVTSAQKNPTAFYLCASSKPRQNHHFGSGTQLSVL.

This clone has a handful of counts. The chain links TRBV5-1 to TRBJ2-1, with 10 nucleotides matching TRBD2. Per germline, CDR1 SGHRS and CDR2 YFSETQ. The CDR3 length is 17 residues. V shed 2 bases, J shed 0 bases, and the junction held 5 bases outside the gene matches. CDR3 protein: CASSFSGRPSSYNEQFF. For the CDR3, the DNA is TGCGCCAGCAGCTTTAGCGGGAGGCCTAGCTCCTACAATGAGCAGTTCTTC.

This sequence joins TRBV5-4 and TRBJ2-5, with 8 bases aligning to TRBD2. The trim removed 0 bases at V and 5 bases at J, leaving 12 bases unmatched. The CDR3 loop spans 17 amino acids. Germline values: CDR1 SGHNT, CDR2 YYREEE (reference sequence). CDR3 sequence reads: CASSLGSGSGGPETQYF. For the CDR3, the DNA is TGTGCCAGCAGCTTGGGTTCGGGGTCGGGGGGGCCCGAGACCCAGTACTTC. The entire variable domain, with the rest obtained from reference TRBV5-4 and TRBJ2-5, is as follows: ETGVTQSPTHLIKTRGQQVTLRCSSQSGHNTVSWYQQALGQGPQFIFQYYREEENGRGNFPPRFSGLQFPNYSSELNVNALELDDSALYLCASSLGSGSGGPETQYFGPGTRLLVL.

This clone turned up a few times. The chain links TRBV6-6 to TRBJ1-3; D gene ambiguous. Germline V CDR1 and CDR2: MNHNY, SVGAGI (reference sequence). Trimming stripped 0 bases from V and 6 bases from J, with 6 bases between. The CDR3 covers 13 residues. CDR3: CASSYSSLNTIYF. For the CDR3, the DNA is TGTGCCAGCAGTTACTCCAGTTTAAACACCATATATTTT.

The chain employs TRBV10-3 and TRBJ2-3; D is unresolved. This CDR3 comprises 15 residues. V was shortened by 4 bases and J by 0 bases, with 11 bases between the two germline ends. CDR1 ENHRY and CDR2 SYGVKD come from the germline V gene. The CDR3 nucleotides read TGTGCCATCAGTGCTCTAGGAAAAAGCACAGATACGCAGTATTTT. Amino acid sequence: CAISALGKSTDTQYF.

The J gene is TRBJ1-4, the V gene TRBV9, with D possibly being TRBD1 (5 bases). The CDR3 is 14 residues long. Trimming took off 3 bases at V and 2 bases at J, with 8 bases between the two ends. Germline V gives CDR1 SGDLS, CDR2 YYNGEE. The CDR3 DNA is TGTGCCAGCAGCGGCCGGGGGACTAATGAAAAACTGTTTTTT. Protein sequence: CASSGRGTNEKLFF.

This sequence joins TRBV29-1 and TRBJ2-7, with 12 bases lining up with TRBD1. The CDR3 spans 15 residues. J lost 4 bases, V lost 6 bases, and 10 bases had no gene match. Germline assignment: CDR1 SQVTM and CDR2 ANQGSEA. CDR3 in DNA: TGCAGCGTAGGAGCACCGGGACAGGGGGCATACGAGCAGTACTTC. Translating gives CSVGAPGQGAYEQYF.

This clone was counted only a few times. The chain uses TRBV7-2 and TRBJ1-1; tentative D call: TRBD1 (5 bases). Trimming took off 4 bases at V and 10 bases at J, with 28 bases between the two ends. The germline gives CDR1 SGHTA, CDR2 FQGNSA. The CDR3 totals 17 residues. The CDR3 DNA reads TGTGCCAGCAGCTCTGGCGTCACGGGGTCGGGGGGGAAGGGAGCTTTCTTT. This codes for CASSSGVTGSGGKGAFF.

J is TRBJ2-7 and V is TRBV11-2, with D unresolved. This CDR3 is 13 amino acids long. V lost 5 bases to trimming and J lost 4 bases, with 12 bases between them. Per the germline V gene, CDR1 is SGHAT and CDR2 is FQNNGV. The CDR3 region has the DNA TGTGCCAGCAGCCCGCGACACCTTTACGAGCAGTACTTC. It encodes CASSPRHLYEQYF.

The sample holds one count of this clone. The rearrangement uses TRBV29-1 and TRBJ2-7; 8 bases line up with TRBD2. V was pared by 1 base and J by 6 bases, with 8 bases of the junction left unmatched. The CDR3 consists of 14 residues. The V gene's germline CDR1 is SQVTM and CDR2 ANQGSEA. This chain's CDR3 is CSVEAGGAEGEQYF. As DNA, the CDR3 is TGCAGCGTTGAAGCGGGGGGGGCAGAAGGCGAGCAGTACTTC.

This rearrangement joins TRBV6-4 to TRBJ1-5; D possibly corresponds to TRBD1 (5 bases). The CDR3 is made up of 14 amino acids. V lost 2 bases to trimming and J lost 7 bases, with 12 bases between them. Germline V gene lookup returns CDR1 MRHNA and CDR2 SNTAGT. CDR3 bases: TGTGCCAGCAGTGACCTGGCAGGGAAACAGCCCCAGCATTTT. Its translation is CASSDLAGKQPQHF.

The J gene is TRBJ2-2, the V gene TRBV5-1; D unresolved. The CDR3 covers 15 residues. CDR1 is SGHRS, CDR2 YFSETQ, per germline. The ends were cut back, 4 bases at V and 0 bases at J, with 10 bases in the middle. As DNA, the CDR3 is TGCGCCAGCAGCAGAACAGAATCGAACACCGGGGAGCTGTTTTTT. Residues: CASSRTESNTGELFF.

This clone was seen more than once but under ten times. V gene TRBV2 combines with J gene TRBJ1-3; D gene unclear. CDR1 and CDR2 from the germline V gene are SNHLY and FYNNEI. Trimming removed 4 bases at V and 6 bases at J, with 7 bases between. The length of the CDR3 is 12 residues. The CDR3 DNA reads TGTGCCAGCAGTGTTCGGGAAAACACCATATATTTT. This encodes CASSVRENTIYF. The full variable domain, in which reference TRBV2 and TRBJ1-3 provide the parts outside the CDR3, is EPEVTQTPSHQVTQMGQEVILRCVPISNHLYFYWYRQILGQKVEFLVSFYNNEISEKSEIFDDQFSVERPDGSNFTLKIRSTKLEDSAMYFCASSVRENTIYFGEGSWLTVV.

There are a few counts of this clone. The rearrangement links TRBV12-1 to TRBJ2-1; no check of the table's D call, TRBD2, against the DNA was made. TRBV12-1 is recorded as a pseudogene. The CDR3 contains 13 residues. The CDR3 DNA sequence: TGTGCCAGTCGGGATCACTCCTACAATGAGCAGTTCTTC. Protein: CASRDHSYNEQFF.

The CDR3 DNA reads as TGTGCCAGCAGCTTGAGGCAGGGACAAGAGACCCAGTACTTC. Its translation: CASSLRQGQETQYF. The chain employs TRBV5-6 and TRBJ2-5; D may be TRBD1 (5 bases). Per the germline V gene, CDR1 is SGHDT and CDR2 is YYEEEE. V was cut by 1 base and J by 2 bases, with 9 bases left in between. CDR3 length: 14 residues.

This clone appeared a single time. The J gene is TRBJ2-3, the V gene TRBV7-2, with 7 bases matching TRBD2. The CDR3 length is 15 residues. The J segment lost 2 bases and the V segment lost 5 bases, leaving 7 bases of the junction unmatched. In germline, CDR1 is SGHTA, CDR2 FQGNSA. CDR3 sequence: CASSAPSGLTDTQYF. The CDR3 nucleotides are TGTGCCAGCAGCGCCCCTAGCGGCCTCACAGATACGCAGTATTTT.

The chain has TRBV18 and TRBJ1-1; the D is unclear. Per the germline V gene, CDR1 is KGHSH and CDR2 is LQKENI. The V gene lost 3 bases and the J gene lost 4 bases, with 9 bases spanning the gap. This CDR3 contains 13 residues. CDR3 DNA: TGTGCCAGCTCACCTAAGGAGAGCACTGAAGCTTTCTTT. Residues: CASSPKESTEAFF.

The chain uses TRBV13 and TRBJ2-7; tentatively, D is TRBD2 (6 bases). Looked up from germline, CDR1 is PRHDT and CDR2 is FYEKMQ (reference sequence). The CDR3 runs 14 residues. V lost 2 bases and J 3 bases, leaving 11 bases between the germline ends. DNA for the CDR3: TGTGCCAGCAGCTTATGGGAGGAAGGCTACGAGCAGTACTTC. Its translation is CASSLWEEGYEQYF.

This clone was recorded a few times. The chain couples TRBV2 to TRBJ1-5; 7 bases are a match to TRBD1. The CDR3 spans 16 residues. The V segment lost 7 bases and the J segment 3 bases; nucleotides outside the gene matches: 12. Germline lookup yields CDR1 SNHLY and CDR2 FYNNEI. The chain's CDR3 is CASNPGGAGTNQPQHF. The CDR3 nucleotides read TGTGCCAGCAACCCAGGGGGAGCAGGGACCAATCAGCCCCAGCATTTT.

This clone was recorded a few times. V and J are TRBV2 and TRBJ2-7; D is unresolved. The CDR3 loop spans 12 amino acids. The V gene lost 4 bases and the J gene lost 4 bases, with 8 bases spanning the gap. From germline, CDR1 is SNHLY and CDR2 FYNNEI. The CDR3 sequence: CASSGPVYEQYF. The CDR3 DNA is TGTGCCAGCAGTGGGCCAGTTTACGAGCAGTACTTC.

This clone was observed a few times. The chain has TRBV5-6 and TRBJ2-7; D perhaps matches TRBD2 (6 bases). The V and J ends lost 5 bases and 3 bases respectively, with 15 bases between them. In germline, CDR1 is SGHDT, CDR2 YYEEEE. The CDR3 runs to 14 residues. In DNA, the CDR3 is TGTGCCAGCAGTGATCCGGGACTCAGCTACGAGCAGTACTTC. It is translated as CASSDPGLSYEQYF.

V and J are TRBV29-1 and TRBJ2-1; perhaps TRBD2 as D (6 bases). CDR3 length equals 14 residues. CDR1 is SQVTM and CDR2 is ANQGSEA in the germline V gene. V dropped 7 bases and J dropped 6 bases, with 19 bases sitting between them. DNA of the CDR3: TGCAGCGGGGCCGGGACTCTCCGAGGCAATGAGCAGTTCTTC. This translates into CSGAGTLRGNEQFF.

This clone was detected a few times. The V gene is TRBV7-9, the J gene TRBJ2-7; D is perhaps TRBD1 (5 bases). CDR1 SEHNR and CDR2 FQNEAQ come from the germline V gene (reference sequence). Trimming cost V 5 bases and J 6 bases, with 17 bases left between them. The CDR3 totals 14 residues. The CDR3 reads CASSRLLGVSEQYF. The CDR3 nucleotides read TGTGCCAGCAGCCGCCTCTTAGGGGTTTCCGAGCAGTACTTC.

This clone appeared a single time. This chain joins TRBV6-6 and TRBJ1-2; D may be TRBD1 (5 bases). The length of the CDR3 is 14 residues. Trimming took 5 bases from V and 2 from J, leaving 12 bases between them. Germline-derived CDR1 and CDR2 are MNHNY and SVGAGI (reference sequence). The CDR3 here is CASSRQTVNYGYTF. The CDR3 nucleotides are TGTGCCAGCAGTAGACAGACCGTAAACTATGGCTACACCTTC.

CDR3 sequence: CASSFSQETQYF. In DNA, the CDR3 is TGTGCCAGCAGCTTCTCTCAAGAGACCCAGTACTTC. This rearrangement joins TRBV7-2 to TRBJ2-5; no clear D gene. The V and J ends lost 3 bases and 2 bases respectively, with 4 bases between them. Germline CDR1 and CDR2: SGHTA and FQGNSA. The length of the CDR3 is 12 residues.